This T cell receptor (beta chain) was identified in a study of cytomegalovirus exposure and HLA in healthy donors (dated by TCRdb to about 2017). Study-level background: A later analysis indicated that the roughly 130 validation repertoires were generated on the platform also employed for the 600 to 750 repertoires of the first cohort. The study aimed to test whether cataloging public T cell receptors could reveal signatures of past pathogen exposure. Along with the approximately 700-subject first cohort, a separate validation cohort of over a hundred different subjects was used. High-throughput TCR immunosequencing, statistical association of individual TCRs with disease status, and machine learning were combined to predict cytomegalovirus infection status.

As to this clone: It lacks a known antigen. Base quality data are lacking; no much larger clone is found one base away.

The donors belonged to the validation cohort of 120 subjects, which was separate from the 666-subject first cohort. What the research found in general, with its limitations: A later analysis had no HLA typing for the validation cohort, so co-occurrence there was scored across all 120 repertoires. Subsequent analysis determined that TCRs grouped into clusters in the first cohort also showed a tendency toward co-occurrence across the 90 to 150 validation repertoires, and roughly 95% of cluster scores exceeded 0. According to the authors, the approach could potentially be generalized to other disease states and immunological phenotypes. The classifier was reported to diagnose cytomegalovirus status with high specificity and sensitivity in both the original and validation cohorts. A few of the identified cytomegalovirus-associated TCR beta chains were confirmed in vitro to be specific for cytomegalovirus antigens. The study gave a list of 150 to 200 TCR beta chains associated with cytomegalovirus. Most TCR sequences were observed very rarely across donors, whereas some public TCRs were present in many individuals.

Library construction relied on the immunoSEQ multiplex PCR assay. The original pipeline was this. A statistical classification framework was developed to diagnose cytomegalovirus status using the catalog of TCR beta chain sequences. TCRdb obtained this table from immuneACCESS and retained in-frame rearrangements with V and J assigned. These tables miss some clones; where compared with another copy, unresolved V genes account for less than half of the shortfall, and the remainder is unexplained. The V and J calls and clone size were taken over from that table, and D and trimming were inferred from the DNA. The sample has about 68,000 clones on record, about 91% of them singletons. The ten top clones hold about 3% of the sample. The CDR1 and CDR2 encoded by the germline V gene are MRHNA and SNTAGT. From the cysteine through the phenylalanine, the CDR3 covers 15 amino acids. The CDR3 DNA has 45 bases and is translated from base 1. V is trimmed back by 2 bases and J by 3 bases, and the junction contains 4 bases that no gene match accounts for.

The V and J genes are TRBV6-4 and TRBJ2-3; 8 bases in the junction line up with TRBD2. Sequencing was performed on PBMCs. This clonotype originated in a man aged 18 to 29 in good health and CMV-seronegative. The nucleotide sequence is given as TGTGCCAGCAGTGACCGGTCGGGAGGGACAGATACGCAGTATTTT. This yields the protein CASSDRSGGTDTQYF.